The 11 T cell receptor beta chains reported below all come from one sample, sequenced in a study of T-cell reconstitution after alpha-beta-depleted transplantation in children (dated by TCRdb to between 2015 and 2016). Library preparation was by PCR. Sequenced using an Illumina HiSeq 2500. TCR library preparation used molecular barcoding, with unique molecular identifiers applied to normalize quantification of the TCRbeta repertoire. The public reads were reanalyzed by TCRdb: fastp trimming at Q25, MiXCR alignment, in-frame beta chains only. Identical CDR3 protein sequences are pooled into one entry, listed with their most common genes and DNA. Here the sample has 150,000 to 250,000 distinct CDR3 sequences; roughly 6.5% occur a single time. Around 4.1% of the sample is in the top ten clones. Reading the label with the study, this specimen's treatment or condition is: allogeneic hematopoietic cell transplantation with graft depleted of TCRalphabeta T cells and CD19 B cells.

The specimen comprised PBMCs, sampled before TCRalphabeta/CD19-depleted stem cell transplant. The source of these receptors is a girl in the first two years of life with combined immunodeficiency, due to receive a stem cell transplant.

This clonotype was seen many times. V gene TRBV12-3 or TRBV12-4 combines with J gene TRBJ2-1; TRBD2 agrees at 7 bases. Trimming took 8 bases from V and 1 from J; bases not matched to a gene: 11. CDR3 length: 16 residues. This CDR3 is CASYSFGRGSYNEQFF. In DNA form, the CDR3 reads TGTGCCAGCTACAGTTTCGGGCGGGGGTCCTACAATGAGCAGTTCTTC.

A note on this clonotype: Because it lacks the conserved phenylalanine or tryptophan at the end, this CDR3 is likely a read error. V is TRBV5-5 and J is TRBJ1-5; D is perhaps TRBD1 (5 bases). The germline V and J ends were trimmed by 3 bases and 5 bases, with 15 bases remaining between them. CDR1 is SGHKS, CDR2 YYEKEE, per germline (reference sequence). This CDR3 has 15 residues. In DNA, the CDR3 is TGTGCCAGCAGCTCAGCCCCCGGGACGCATCAGCCCCAGCATTAT. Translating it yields CASSSAPGTHQPQHY.

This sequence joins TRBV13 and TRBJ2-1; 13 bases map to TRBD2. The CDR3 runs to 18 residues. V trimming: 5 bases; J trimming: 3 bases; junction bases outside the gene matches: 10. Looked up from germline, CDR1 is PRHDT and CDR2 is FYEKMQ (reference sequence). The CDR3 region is CASSTPPRTSGGYNEQFF. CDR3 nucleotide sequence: TGTGCCAGCAGCACCCCCCCTAGGACTAGCGGGGGCTACAATGAGCAGTTCTTC.

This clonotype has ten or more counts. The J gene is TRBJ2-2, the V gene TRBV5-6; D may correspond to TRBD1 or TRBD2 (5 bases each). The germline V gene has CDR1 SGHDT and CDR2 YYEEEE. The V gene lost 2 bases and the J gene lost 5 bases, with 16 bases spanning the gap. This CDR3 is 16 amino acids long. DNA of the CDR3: TGTGCCAGCAGCTTCCCAGAGACGGGACGGACCGGGGAGCTGTTTTTT. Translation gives CASSFPETGRTGELFF.

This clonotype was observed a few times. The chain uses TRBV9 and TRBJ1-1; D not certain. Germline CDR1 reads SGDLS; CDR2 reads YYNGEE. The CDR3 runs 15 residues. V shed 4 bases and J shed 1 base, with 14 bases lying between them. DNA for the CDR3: TGTGCCAGCAGCCCGCTCCATAGGCCGAACACTGAAGCTTTCTTT. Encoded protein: CASSPLHRPNTEAFF.

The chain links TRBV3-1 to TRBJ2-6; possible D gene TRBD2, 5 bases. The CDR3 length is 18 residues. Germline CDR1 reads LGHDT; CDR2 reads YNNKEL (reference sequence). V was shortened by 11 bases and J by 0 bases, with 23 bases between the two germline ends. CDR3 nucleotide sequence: TGTGCCTTCTGTTGGACTCCGGAACCCCTCTCTGGGGCCAACGTCCTGACTTTC. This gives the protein CAFCWTPEPLSGANVLTF.

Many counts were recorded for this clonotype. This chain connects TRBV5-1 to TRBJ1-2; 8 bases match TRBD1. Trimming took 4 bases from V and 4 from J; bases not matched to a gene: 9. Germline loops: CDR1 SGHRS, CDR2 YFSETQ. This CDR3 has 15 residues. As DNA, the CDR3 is TGCGCCAGCAGCGGAACAGGGGGTCAACTCTATGGCTACACCTTC. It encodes CASSGTGGQLYGYTF.

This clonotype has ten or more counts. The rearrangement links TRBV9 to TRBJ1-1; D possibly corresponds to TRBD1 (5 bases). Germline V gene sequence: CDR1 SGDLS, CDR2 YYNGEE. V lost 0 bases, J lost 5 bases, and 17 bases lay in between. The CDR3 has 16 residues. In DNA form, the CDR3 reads TGTGCCAGCAGCGTAGGAGGTTCGGCAGGGAGGACTGAAGCTTTCTTT. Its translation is CASSVGGSAGRTEAFF.

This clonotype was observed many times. CDR3 bases: TGTGCCAGCAGCTTTTACAGAACGAACACCGGGGAGCTGTTTTTT. Its translation is CASSFYRTNTGELFF. The chain employs TRBV7-6 and TRBJ2-2; D is ambiguous. This CDR3 region has 15 residues. The germline V gene encodes CDR1 SGHVS and CDR2 FNYEAQ. The germline V and J ends were trimmed by 3 bases and 0 bases, with 8 bases remaining between them. Combining the CDR3 with reference TRBV7-6 and TRBJ2-2 gives the whole variable domain GAGVSQSPRYKVTKRGQDVALRCDPISGHVSLYWYRQALGQGPEFLTYFNYEAQQDKSGLPNDRFSAERPEGSISTLTIQRTEQRDSAMYRCASSFYRTNTGELFFGEGSRLTVL.

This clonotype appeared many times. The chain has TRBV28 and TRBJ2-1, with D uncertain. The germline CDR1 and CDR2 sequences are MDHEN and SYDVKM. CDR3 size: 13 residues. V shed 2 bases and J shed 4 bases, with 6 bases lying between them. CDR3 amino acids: CASSLVRYNEQFF. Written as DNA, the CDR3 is TGTGCCAGCAGTTTAGTCAGGTACAATGAGCAGTTCTTC.

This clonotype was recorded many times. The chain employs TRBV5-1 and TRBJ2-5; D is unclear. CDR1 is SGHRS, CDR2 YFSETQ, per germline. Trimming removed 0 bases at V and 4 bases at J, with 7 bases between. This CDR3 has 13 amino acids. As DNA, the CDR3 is TGCGCCAGCAGCTTGGTCGAGCTAGAGACCCAGTACTTC. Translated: CASSLVELETQYF.